This T cell receptor (beta chain) was profiled in a study of blood T cells in healthy people across ages. PCR was performed a second time for roughly 7 to 12 cycles using a sample-barcoded 5' primer and a J-beta primer mix. TCRdb processed the 5' RACE reads anew with MiXCR; each CDR3 protein has one entry. The table shows about 680,000 distinct CDR3 sequences, with about half occurring only once. This clonotype was seen only a few times. Per germline, CDR1 MDHEN and CDR2 SYDVKM. The V end lost 5 bases, the J end lost 2 bases, and 12 bases lay between the germline ends. This CDR3 contains 14 residues. Sequencing input: blood. This receptor was identified in a woman aged 60-75 years in good health. The V call is TRBV28, the J call TRBJ2-5; tentative D call: TRBD2 (6 bases). DNA for the CDR3: TGTGCCAGCAGTGTGGGGGGTTGGCAAGAGACCCAGTACTTC. This sequence encodes CASSVGGWQETQYF.